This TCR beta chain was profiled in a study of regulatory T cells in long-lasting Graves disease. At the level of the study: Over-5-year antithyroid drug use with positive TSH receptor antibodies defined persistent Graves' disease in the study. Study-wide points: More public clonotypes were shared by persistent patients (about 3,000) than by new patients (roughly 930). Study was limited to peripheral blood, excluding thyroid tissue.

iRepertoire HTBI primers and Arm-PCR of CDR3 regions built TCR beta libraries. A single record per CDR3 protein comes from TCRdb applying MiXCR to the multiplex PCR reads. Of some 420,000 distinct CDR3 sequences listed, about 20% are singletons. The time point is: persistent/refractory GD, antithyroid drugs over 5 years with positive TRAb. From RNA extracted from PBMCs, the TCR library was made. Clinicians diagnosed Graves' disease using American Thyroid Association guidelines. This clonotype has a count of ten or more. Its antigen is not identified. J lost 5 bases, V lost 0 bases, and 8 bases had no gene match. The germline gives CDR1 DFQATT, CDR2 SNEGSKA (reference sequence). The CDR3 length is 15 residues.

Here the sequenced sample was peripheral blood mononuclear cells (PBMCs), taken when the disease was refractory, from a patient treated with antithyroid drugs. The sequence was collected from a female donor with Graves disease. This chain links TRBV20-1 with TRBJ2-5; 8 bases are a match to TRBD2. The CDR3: CSARDLGASGETQYF. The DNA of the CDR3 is TGCAGTGCTAGAGATCTTGGGGCTAGCGGGGAGACCCAGTACTTC.